Included here is one T cell receptor beta chain sequence, with context. The antigen is undetermined. The source of the sample is a study of OX40 agonist ivuxolimab in advanced cancers. Study results and limitations: Which antigen the expanded peripheral T cells recognized is unknown. Also present in some nonresponders was a low level of normalized T-cell clonal expansion.

No patient had autoimmune disease or received systemic immunosuppression. Germline CDR1 and CDR2: GTSNPN and SVGIG (reference sequence). The CDR3 is 13 amino acids. The V gene lost 2 bases and the J gene lost 0 bases, with 7 bases spanning the gap. Here immunoSEQ multiplex PCR was the method, and the copy in TCRdb shows in-frame clones only, minus some. The repertoire has roughly 35,000 clones, around four fifths of them found once; the top ten carry 13%. The sequencing used CD4+ or CD8+ T cells sorted from blood, collected in a trial of the OX40 agonist ivuxolimab. The source of this sequence is an adult with an advanced solid tumor such as melanoma, head and neck, liver or kidney cancer. J is TRBJ1-1 and V is TRBV30, with D unclear. CDR3: CAWSPNMNTEAFF. The CDR3 nucleotides are TGTGCCTGGAGTCCGAACATGAACACTGAAGCTTTCTTT.